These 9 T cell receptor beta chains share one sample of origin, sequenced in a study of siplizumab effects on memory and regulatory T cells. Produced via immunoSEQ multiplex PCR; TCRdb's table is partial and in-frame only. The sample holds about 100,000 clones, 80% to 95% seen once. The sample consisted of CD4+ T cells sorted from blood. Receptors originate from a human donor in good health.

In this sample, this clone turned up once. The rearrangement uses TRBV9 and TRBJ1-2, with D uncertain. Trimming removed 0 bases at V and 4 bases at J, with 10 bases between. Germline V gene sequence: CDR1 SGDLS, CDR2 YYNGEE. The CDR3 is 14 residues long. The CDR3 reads CASSVEPGSYGYTF. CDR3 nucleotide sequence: TGTGCCAGCAGCGTAGAGCCGGGGTCCTATGGCTACACCTTC.

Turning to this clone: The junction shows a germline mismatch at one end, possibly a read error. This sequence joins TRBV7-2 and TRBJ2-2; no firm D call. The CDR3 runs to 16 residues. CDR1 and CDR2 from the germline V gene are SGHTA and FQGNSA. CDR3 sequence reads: CASSPQPLVNAGELFF. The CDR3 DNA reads TGTGCCAGCAGCCCCCAGCCTTTAGTGAACGCCGGGGAGCTGTTTTTT.

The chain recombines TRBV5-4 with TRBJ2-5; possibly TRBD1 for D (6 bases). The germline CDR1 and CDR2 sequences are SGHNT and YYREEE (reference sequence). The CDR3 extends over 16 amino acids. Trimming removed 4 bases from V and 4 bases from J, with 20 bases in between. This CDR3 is CASSQRQAATRETQYF. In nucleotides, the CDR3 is TGTGCCAGCAGCCAGCGACAGGCGGCGACTCGAGAGACCCAGTACTTC.

This CDR3 is CAWSPLRSGTTDTQYF. The CDR3 bases are TGTGCCTGGAGTCCACTGAGGTCGGGCACCACAGATACGCAGTATTTT. This chain links TRBV30 with TRBJ2-3, with D unresolved. Trimming removed 2 bases from V and 2 bases from J, with 17 bases in between. The CDR3 is 16 residues long. From germline, CDR1 is GTSNPN and CDR2 SVGIG (reference sequence).

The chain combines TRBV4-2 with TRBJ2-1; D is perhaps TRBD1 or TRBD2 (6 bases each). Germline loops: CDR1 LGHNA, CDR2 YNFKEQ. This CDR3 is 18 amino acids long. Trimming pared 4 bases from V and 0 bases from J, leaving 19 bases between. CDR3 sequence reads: CASSLRLGGTSSYNEQFF. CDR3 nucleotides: TGTGCCAGCAGCCTCAGACTTGGGGGGACAAGCTCCTACAATGAGCAGTTCTTC.

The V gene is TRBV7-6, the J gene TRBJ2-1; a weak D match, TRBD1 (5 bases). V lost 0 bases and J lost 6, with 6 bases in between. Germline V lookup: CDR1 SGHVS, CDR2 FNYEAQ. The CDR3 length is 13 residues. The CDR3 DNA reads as TGTGCCAGCAGCTTAGCTAGGGGCAATGAGCAGTTCTTC. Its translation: CASSLARGNEQFF.

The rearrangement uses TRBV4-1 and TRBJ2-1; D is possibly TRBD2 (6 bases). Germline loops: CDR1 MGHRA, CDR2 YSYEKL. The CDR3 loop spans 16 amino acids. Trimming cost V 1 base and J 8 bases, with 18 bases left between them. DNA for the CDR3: TGCGCCAGCAGCCAAGGCGCGGGATATGCCCCGTATGAGCAGTTCTTC. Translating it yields CASSQGAGYAPYEQFF.

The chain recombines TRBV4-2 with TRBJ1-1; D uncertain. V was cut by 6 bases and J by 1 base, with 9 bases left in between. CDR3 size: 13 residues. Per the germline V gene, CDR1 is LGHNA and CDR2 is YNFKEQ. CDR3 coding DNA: TGTGCCAGCAGGTACCGAAGGAACACTGAAGCTTTCTTT. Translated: CASRYRRNTEAFF.

CDR3 loop: CASKEGPGRLEAFF. The CDR3, as DNA: TGTGCCAGCAAGGAAGGACCGGGACGACTAGAAGCTTTCTTT. V is TRBV6-5 and J is TRBJ1-1; possible D gene TRBD1, 5 bases. This CDR3 spans 14 amino acids. The germline CDR1 and CDR2 sequences are MNHEY and SVGAGI. With 7 bases removed from V and 8 bases from J, the gap between germline ends came to 20 bases.